This TCR beta chain was captured by sequencing in a study of blood T cell repertoires in COVID-19. Repertoires were generated with immunoSEQ multiplex PCR, while TCRdb's copy carries only in-frame clones and drops some. The sample yields tens of thousands of clones, roughly 90% seen once. Trimming cost V 4 bases and J 0 bases, with 10 bases left between them. This CDR3 comprises 15 residues. CDR1 is LGHNA and CDR2 is YSLEER in the germline V gene. The chain couples TRBV4-3 to TRBJ1-3, with D uncertain. The sequencing input was peripheral blood. This TCR came from a human donor in a cohort sampled during active COVID-19. The CDR3 is CASSRSLVSGNTIYF. CDR3 bases: TGCGCCAGCAGCCGGTCATTAGTCTCTGGAAACACCATATATTTT.